This is a list of T cell receptor beta chains from one sample in a study of shared clonotypes between healthy human individuals. Generated by immunoSEQ multiplex PCR, the TCRdb table keeps only in-frame clones and is missing some. The sample records around 2.5 million clones, more than 85% being singletons. Sequenced sample: naive CD4+ T cells from PBMCs. These receptors originate from a man aged 18 to 35 in good health. Some clones in this sample may be carry-over from other donors' samples. Both conserved end residues are part of each CDR3. The order of the fields is clone size, V gene, J gene, D gene, CDR3 protein, CDR3 DNA. D genes are given only for firm matches. Clone size is not always given. Where it is, it says once, few, many or a class for expanded clones.

abundance: NA
v_gene: TRBV9
j_gene: TRBJ2-5
d_gene: NA
CDR3aa: CASSNMETQYF
CDR3nt: TGTGCCAGCAGCAATATGGAGACCCAGTACTTC

abundance: few
v_gene: TRBV28
j_gene: TRBJ1-1
d_gene: NA
CDR3aa: CASSSLWGRNTEAFF
CDR3nt: TGTGCCAGCAGTAGCTTATGGGGGCGGAACACTGAAGCTTTCTTT

abundance: NA
v_gene: TRBV4-3
j_gene: TRBJ2-1
d_gene: TRBD2
CDR3aa: CASSQDLTASGLSEQFF
CDR3nt: TGCGCCAGCAGCCAAGATCTTACCGCTAGCGGGCTTAGTGAGCAGTTCTTC

abundance: NA
v_gene: TRBV9
j_gene: TRBJ2-7
d_gene: NA
CDR3aa: CASSVEFGTYEQYF
CDR3nt: TGTGCCAGCAGCGTAGAGTTCGGGACCTACGAGCAGTACTTC

abundance: NA
v_gene: TRBV9
j_gene: TRBJ2-7
d_gene: NA
CDR3aa: CASSVADQGGEQYF
CDR3nt: TGTGCCAGCAGCGTAGCCGACCAAGGGGGCGAGCAGTACTTC

abundance: NA
v_gene: TRBV15
j_gene: TRBJ1-5
d_gene: NA
CDR3aa: CATSKQFNREHQPQHF
CDR3nt: TGTGCCACCAGCAAACAATTCAACAGGGAACATCAGCCCCAGCATTTT

abundance: few
v_gene: TRBV7-2
j_gene: TRBJ2-7
d_gene: TRBD2
CDR3aa: CASSSLPGLAGGTDYF
CDR3nt: TGTGCCAGCAGCTCCCTGCCGGGACTAGCGGGAGGCACGGATTACTTC

abundance: NA
v_gene: TRBV28
j_gene: TRBJ2-1
d_gene: NA
CDR3aa: CASKMGQLTYNEQFF
CDR3nt: TGTGCCAGCAAGATGGGACAACTCACCTACAATGAGCAGTTCTTC

abundance: NA
v_gene: TRBV27
j_gene: TRBJ2-4
d_gene: TRBD2
CDR3aa: CASSTTGRSLAGGLTKNIQYF
CDR3nt: TGTGCCAGCAGCACCACCGGCAGGTCTCTAGCGGGAGGACTAACCAAAAACATTCAGTACTTC

abundance: few
v_gene: TRBV9
j_gene: TRBJ2-1
d_gene: NA
CDR3aa: CASSGGSSYNEQFF
CDR3nt: TGTGCCAGCAGCGGGGGGAGCTCCTACAATGAGCAGTTCTTC

abundance: NA
v_gene: TRBV5-1
j_gene: TRBJ2-1
d_gene: TRBD1
CDR3aa: CASSIKQGWNEQFF
CDR3nt: TGCGCCAGCAGCATAAAACAGGGGTGGAATGAGCAGTTCTTC

abundance: NA
v_gene: TRBV6-6
j_gene: TRBJ1-5
d_gene: NA
CDR3aa: CASTIGQLNQPQHF
CDR3nt: TGTGCCAGCACTATCGGACAGCTCAATCAGCCCCAGCATTTT

abundance: NA
v_gene: TRBV5-1
j_gene: TRBJ2-3
d_gene: NA
CDR3aa: CASSSGTPDDTQYF
CDR3nt: TGCGCCAGCAGCTCCGGGACCCCAGACGATACGCAGTATTTT

abundance: NA
v_gene: TRBV18
j_gene: TRBJ2-2
d_gene: NA
CDR3aa: CASSPPVRGGTGELFF
CDR3nt: TGTGCCAGCTCACCACCTGTCAGGGGCGGCACCGGGGAGCTGTTTTTT

abundance: NA
v_gene: TRBV11-2
j_gene: TRBJ2-7
d_gene: TRBD1
CDR3aa: CASSLVRDRYEQYF
CDR3nt: TGTGCCAGCAGCTTAGTAAGGGACAGGTACGAGCAGTACTTC

abundance: NA
v_gene: TRBV9
j_gene: TRBJ1-2
d_gene: TRBD1
CDR3aa: CASSSTGQGGGYTF
CDR3nt: TGTGCCAGCAGCTCCACCGGACAGGGAGGCGGCTACACCTTC

abundance: NA
v_gene: TRBV19
j_gene: TRBJ2-5
d_gene: TRBD2
CDR3aa: CASSIVGGETQYF
CDR3nt: TGTGCCAGTAGTATAGTCGGGGGGGAGACCCAGTACTTC

abundance: NA
v_gene: TRBV28
j_gene: TRBJ2-4
d_gene: TRBD1
CDR3aa: CASSLTGAAKNIQYF
CDR3nt: TGTGCCAGCAGTTTGACAGGGGCGGCCAAAAACATTCAGTACTTC

abundance: once
v_gene: TRBV21-1
j_gene: TRBJ2-1
d_gene: NA
CDR3aa: CASSLWTEYNEQFF
CDR3nt: TGTGCCAGCAGCTTGTGGACAGAGTACAATGAGCAGTTCTTC

abundance: NA
v_gene: TRBV5-4
j_gene: TRBJ2-5
d_gene: TRBD2
CDR3aa: CASSTGTSGREETQYF
CDR3nt: TGTGCCAGCAGCACCGGGACTAGCGGGAGAGAGGAGACCCAGTACTTC

abundance: NA
v_gene: TRBV28
j_gene: TRBJ2-1
d_gene: TRBD2
CDR3aa: CASSSGLAVINEQFF
CDR3nt: TGTGCCAGCAGTTCGGGACTAGCGGTAATCAATGAGCAGTTCTTC

abundance: NA
v_gene: TRBV11-2
j_gene: TRBJ2-1
d_gene: NA
CDR3aa: CASSLDGSYNEQFF
CDR3nt: TGTGCCAGCAGCTTAGATGGCAGCTACAATGAGCAGTTCTTC

abundance: NA
v_gene: TRBV29-1
j_gene: TRBJ2-3
d_gene: TRBD1
CDR3aa: CSGEPRGTPDTQYF
CDR3nt: TGCAGCGGGGAGCCCAGGGGGACGCCAGATACGCAGTATTTT

abundance: NA
v_gene: TRBV10-3
j_gene: TRBJ1-4
d_gene: NA
CDR3aa: CAISDRSIDEKLFF
CDR3nt: TGTGCCATCAGTGACCGCAGTATCGATGAAAAACTGTTTTTT

abundance: NA
v_gene: TRBV28
j_gene: TRBJ1-2
d_gene: NA
CDR3aa: CASSFQSYGYTF
CDR3nt: TGTGCCAGCAGTTTTCAGTCCTATGGCTACACCTTC

abundance: NA
v_gene: TRBV5-1
j_gene: TRBJ1-1
d_gene: NA
CDR3aa: CASSAAGTSVLEAFF
CDR3nt: TGCGCCAGCAGCGCCGCCGGGACATCGGTCCTGGAAGCTTTCTTT

abundance: NA
v_gene: TRBV29-1
j_gene: TRBJ2-1
d_gene: TRBD2
CDR3aa: CSVGEGSSYNEQFF
CDR3nt: TGCAGCGTTGGGGAGGGAAGCTCCTACAATGAGCAGTTCTTC

abundance: NA
v_gene: TRBV5-6
j_gene: TRBJ2-3
d_gene: NA
CDR3aa: CASSLFGTSTDTQYF
CDR3nt: TGTGCCAGCAGCTTGTTCGGGACAAGCACAGATACGCAGTATTTT

abundance: NA
v_gene: TRBV5-1
j_gene: TRBJ2-3
d_gene: NA
CDR3aa: CASSLGRGLQLTDTQYF
CDR3nt: TGCGCCAGCAGTCTTGGTAGAGGACTCCAACTCACAGATACGCAGTATTTT

abundance: NA
v_gene: TRBV6-5
j_gene: TRBJ2-7
d_gene: NA
CDR3aa: CASSYSTSSYEQYF
CDR3nt: TGTGCCAGCAGTTACTCGACTAGTAGTTACGAGCAGTACTTC

abundance: NA
v_gene: TRBV10-3
j_gene: TRBJ2-1
d_gene: TRBD2
CDR3aa: CAISESILADNEQFF
CDR3nt: TGTGCCATCAGTGAGTCGATTCTAGCGGACAATGAGCAGTTCTTC

abundance: NA
v_gene: TRBV28
j_gene: TRBJ2-3
d_gene: NA
CDR3aa: CASSPYQGGPGTDTQYF
CDR3nt: TGTGCCAGCAGTCCCTACCAAGGGGGGCCGGGCACAGATACGCAGTATTTT

abundance: NA
v_gene: TRBV5-1
j_gene: TRBJ1-2
d_gene: NA
CDR3aa: CASSFEEQYGYTF
CDR3nt: TGCGCCAGCAGCTTCGAAGAACAGTATGGCTACACCTTC

abundance: NA
v_gene: TRBV4-1
j_gene: TRBJ2-7
d_gene: TRBD2
CDR3aa: CASSQGLQSGRASEQYF
CDR3nt: TGCGCCAGCAGCCAAGGGCTCCAGAGCGGGAGGGCCAGCGAGCAGTACTTC

abundance: NA
v_gene: TRBV7-9
j_gene: TRBJ2-1
d_gene: NA
CDR3aa: CASSLAMGEQFF
CDR3nt: TGTGCCAGCAGCTTAGCGATGGGGGAGCAGTTCTTC

abundance: once
v_gene: TRBV6-5
j_gene: TRBJ1-1
d_gene: NA
CDR3aa: CASSPPPGGSEAFF
CDR3nt: TGTGCCAGCAGCCCGCCCCCTGGGGGGTCTGAAGCTTTCTTT

abundance: few
v_gene: TRBV28
j_gene: TRBJ1-4
d_gene: NA
CDR3aa: CASRVVEKLFF
CDR3nt: TGTGCCAGCAGAGTCGTTGAAAAACTGTTTTTT

abundance: NA
v_gene: TRBV23-1
j_gene: TRBJ1-3
d_gene: TRBD1
CDR3aa: CASSPRDRGDSGNTIYF
CDR3nt: TGCGCCAGCAGTCCGCGGGACAGGGGGGACTCTGGAAACACCATATATTTT

abundance: NA
v_gene: TRBV2
j_gene: TRBJ1-2
d_gene: NA
CDR3aa: CASSEGEGDGYTF
CDR3nt: TGTGCCAGCAGTGAAGGCGAGGGGGATGGCTACACCTTC

abundance: NA
v_gene: TRBV28
j_gene: TRBJ2-3
d_gene: NA
CDR3aa: CASSPPDGTDTQYF
CDR3nt: TGTGCCAGCAGTCCCCCAGATGGCACAGATACGCAGTATTTT

abundance: few
v_gene: TRBV9
j_gene: TRBJ1-1
d_gene: NA
CDR3aa: CASSVETGTEAFF
CDR3nt: TGTGCCAGCAGCGTGGAGACGGGTACTGAAGCTTTCTTT

abundance: NA
v_gene: TRBV6-4
j_gene: TRBJ2-1
d_gene: TRBD2
CDR3aa: CASSQNGLGPSYNEQFF
CDR3nt: TGTGCCAGCAGCCAAAACGGACTAGGGCCGTCCTACAATGAGCAGTTCTTC

abundance: NA
v_gene: TRBV4-1
j_gene: TRBJ1-4
d_gene: TRBD1
CDR3aa: CASSQVGGGEKLFF
CDR3nt: TGCGCCAGCAGCCAAGTCGGAGGGGGCGAAAAACTGTTTTTT

abundance: NA
v_gene: TRBV28
j_gene: TRBJ1-1
d_gene: NA
CDR3aa: CASSLLGRRGTEAFF
CDR3nt: TGTGCCAGCAGTTTACTCGGACGTAGAGGCACTGAAGCTTTCTTT

abundance: NA
v_gene: TRBV14
j_gene: TRBJ2-5
d_gene: NA
CDR3aa: CASSQWDEETQYF
CDR3nt: TGTGCCAGCAGCCAATGGGACGAAGAGACCCAGTACTTC

abundance: NA
v_gene: TRBV23-1
j_gene: TRBJ1-1
d_gene: NA
CDR3aa: CASSQGSEDTSQSNTEAFF
CDR3nt: TGCGCCAGCAGTCAAGGCTCCGAGGACACCTCCCAAAGCAACACTGAAGCTTTCTTT

abundance: NA
v_gene: TRBV11-2
j_gene: TRBJ2-1
d_gene: TRBD1
CDR3aa: CASSFGQDLNEQFF
CDR3nt: TGTGCCAGCAGCTTCGGACAGGACCTCAATGAGCAGTTCTTC

abundance: NA
v_gene: TRBV7-2
j_gene: TRBJ1-1
d_gene: NA
CDR3aa: CASRFPSRDTEAFF
CDR3nt: TGTGCCAGCAGGTTCCCATCCAGGGACACTGAAGCTTTCTTT

abundance: NA
v_gene: TRBV5-1
j_gene: TRBJ2-5
d_gene: TRBD2
CDR3aa: CASSLVAGDQETQYF
CDR3nt: TGCGCCAGCAGCTTGGTAGCGGGGGACCAAGAGACCCAGTACTTC

abundance: NA
v_gene: TRBV5-1
j_gene: TRBJ2-7
d_gene: TRBD1
CDR3aa: CASSLEPRDRPYEQYF
CDR3nt: TGCGCCAGCAGCTTGGAGCCCCGGGACAGGCCCTACGAGCAGTACTTC

abundance: NA
v_gene: TRBV5-8
j_gene: TRBJ1-1
d_gene: NA
CDR3aa: CASSLKGNRGTEAFF
CDR3nt: TGTGCCAGCAGCTTGAAGGGGAACCGAGGCACTGAAGCTTTCTTT

abundance: NA
v_gene: TRBV7-2
j_gene: TRBJ2-6
d_gene: NA
CDR3aa: CASSLPGANVLTF
CDR3nt: TGTGCCAGCAGCTTACCTGGGGCCAACGTCCTGACTTTC

abundance: NA
v_gene: TRBV27
j_gene: TRBJ1-5
d_gene: NA
CDR3aa: CASSLLRGTQPQHF
CDR3nt: TGTGCCAGCAGTTTATTAAGGGGGACCCAGCCCCAGCATTTT